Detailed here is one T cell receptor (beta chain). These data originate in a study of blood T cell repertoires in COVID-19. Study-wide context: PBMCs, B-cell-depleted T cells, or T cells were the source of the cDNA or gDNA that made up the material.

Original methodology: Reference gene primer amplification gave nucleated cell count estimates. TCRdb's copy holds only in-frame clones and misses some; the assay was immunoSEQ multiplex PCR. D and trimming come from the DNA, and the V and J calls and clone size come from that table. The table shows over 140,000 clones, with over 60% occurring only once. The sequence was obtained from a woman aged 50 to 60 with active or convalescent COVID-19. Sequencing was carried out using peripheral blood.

CDR3 in DNA: TGTGCCAGCACTCACAGCGGGAGTGGTTACAATGAGCAGTTCTTC. Translated, it gives CASTHSGSGYNEQFF. This rearrangement joins TRBV25-1 to TRBJ2-1, with TRBD2 matching over 8 bases. V trimming: 7 bases; J trimming: 4 bases; junction bases outside the gene matches: 9. The CDR3 is made up of 15 amino acids. The germline CDR1 and CDR2 sequences are MGHDK and SYGVNS.